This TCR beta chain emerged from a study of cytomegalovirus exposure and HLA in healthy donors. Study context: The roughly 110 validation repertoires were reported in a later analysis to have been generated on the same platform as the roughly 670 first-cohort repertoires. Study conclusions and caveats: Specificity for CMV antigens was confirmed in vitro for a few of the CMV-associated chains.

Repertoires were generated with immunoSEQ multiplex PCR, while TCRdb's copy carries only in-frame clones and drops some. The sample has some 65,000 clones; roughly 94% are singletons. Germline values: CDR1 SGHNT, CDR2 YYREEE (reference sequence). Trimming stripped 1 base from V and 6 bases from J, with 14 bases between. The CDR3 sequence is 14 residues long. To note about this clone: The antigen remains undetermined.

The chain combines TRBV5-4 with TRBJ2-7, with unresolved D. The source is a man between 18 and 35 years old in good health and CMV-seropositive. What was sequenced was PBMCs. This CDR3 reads CASSLYTGLGEQYF. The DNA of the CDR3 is TGTGCCAGCAGCTTGTATACGGGTCTGGGCGAGCAGTACTTC.